This TCR beta chain emerged from a study of cytomegalovirus exposure and HLA in healthy donors. The PCR employed 60 Vbeta primers together with 13 Jbeta primers. The assay was immunoSEQ multiplex PCR, and TCRdb's table has in-frame clones only and misses some. The sample includes 250,000 to 350,000 clones, roughly 89% seen only once; the top ten take roughly 4%. Study-wide results and limits: Presence/absence analysis assumed near-uniform sequencing depth across donors.

The table lists this clone with a count of one. Antigen specificity is unknown. The CDR3 contains 13 residues. The germline CDR1 and CDR2 sequences are LNHDA and SQIVND (reference sequence). Trimming shortened V by 4 bases and J by 3 bases, and 6 bases separated the two germline ends. The chain joins TRBV19 to TRBJ2-2, with D possibly TRBD1 on 5 matching bases. This clonotype originated in a middle-aged man in good health and CMV-seropositive. The sequenced material came from PBMCs. This CDR3 reads CASSKGYTGELFF. The DNA for the CDR3 is TGTGCCAGTAGTAAGGGGTACACCGGGGAGCTGTTTTTT.